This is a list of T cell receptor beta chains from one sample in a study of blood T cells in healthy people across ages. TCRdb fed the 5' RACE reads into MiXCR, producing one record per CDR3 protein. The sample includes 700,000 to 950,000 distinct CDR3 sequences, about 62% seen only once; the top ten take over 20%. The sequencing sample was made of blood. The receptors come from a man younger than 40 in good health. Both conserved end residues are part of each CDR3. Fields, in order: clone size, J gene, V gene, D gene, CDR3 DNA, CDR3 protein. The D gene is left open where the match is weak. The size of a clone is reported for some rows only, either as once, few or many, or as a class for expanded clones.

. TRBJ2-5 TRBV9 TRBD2 TGTGCAAGCAGCCCTGGGGGGGGGTACAATGAACAGTACTTC CASSPGGGYNEQYF
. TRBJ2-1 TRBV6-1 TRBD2 TGTGCCAGCAGTGTAACTAGCGGGAGGGGGATGAATGAGCAGTTCTTC CASSVTSGRGMNEQFF
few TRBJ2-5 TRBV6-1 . TGTGCCAGCAGTCAATACGCGTACGCCCCGACAGAAAAAGAGACCCAGTACTTC CASSQYAYAPTEKETQYF
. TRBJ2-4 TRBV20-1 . TGCAGTGCTCATTATCGGGTGCGCAGGGAGAAAAACATTCAGTACTTC CSAHYRVRREKNIQYF
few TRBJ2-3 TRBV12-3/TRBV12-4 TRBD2 TGTGCCAGCAGTATTTATGGGGGGGACACAGATACGCAGTATTTT CASSIYGGDTDTQYF
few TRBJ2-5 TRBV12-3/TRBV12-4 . TGTGCCAGCAGTGCCCGGGACGGATCTATCGAGACCCAGTACTTC CASSARDGSIETQYF
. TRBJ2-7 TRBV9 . TGTGCCAGCAGCGTAGGTACGGGGGCAGACTCCTACGAGCAGTACTTC CASSVGTGADSYEQYF
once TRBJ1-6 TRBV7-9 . TGTGCCAGCAGCTTAGCGGCGGGGGGCGAAGGTTCACCCCTCCACTTT CASSLAAGGEGSPLHF
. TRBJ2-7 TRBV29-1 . TGCAGCGTCATGTCCTACCGAGGGGCCTACGAGCAGTACTTC CSVMSYRGAYEQYF
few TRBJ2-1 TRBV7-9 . TGTGCCAGCAGGGTTGATAGCCCCCCGTATGAGCAGTTCTTC CASRVDSPPYEQFF
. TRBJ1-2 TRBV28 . TGTGCCAGCAGTTTGGGCAGGCCGCCGGGCTACACCTTC CASSLGRPPGYTF
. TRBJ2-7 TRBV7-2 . TGTGCCAGCAGCCCCCAAGGGACATCCGTTTACGAGCAGTACTTC CASSPQGTSVYEQYF
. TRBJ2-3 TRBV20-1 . TGCAGTGCTAGCTCCCCGCGACGGGGGAGTGGCACAGATACGCAGTATTTT CSASSPRRGSGTDTQYF
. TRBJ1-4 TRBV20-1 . TGCAGTGCCAACCTTCGGGGGCTACGGGAAAAACTGTTTTTT CSANLRGLREKLFF
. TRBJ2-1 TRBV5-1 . TGCGCCAGCAGCACAGACACCCGCTTCTACTACAATGAGCAGTTCTTC CASSTDTRFYYNEQFF
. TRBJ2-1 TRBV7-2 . TGTGCCGGCAGCAAGGGACTAGCCAGGGGGCAGGAGCAGTTCTTC CAGSKGLARGQEQFF
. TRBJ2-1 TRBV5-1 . TGCGCCAGCAGCTGTGTGGGAGGATCCTACAATGAGCAGTTCTTC CASSCVGGSYNEQFF
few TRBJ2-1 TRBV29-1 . TGCAGCGTCCCACGCTCCTACAATGAGCAGTTCTTC CSVPRSYNEQFF
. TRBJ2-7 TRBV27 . TGTGCCAGCAGTTTAAAAGGGGAAGCCTACGAGCAGTACTTC CASSLKGEAYEQYF
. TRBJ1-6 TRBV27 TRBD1 TGTGCCAGCAGTCCCCGGACAGGAGGTTCACCCCTCCACTTT CASSPRTGGSPLHF
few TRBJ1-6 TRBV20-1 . TGCAGTGCGCGGACAACGTTGGATAATTCACCCCTCCACTTT CSARTTLDNSPLHF
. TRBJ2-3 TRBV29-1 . TGCAGTGGACTCTGGGCAGATACGCAGTATTTT CSGLWADTQYF
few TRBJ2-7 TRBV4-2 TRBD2 TGTGCCAGCAGCGACCGAAGCGGGAGCCACGAGCAGTACTTC CASSDRSGSHEQYF
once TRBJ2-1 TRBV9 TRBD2 TGTGCCAGCAGCGCGGGGACTAGCAGAAACAATGAGCAGTTCTTC CASSAGTSRNNEQFF